Each of the 16 T cell receptor beta chains below was sequenced from the same sample in a study of prognosis after radiotherapy for stage I lung cancer. Two-round multiplex PCR on genomic DNA was the method by which TCR beta CDR3 was amplified. The first PCR round targeted every TRBV and TRBJ gene with specific primers. TCRdb redid the calling of the multiplex PCR reads with MiXCR, one entry per CDR3 protein. The sample has around 30,000 distinct CDR3 sequences, roughly 30% seen once. Sample: PBMCs, taken before or after stereotactic body radiation therapy (not recorded which). The source of these receptors is a donor at least 50 years old with non-small cell lung cancer.

V is TRBV7-9 and J is TRBJ1-1, with a weak D call TRBD1 (6 bases). In germline, CDR1 is SEHNR, CDR2 FQNEAQ (reference sequence). CDR3 length: 14 amino acids. With 5 bases removed from V and 3 bases from J, the gap between germline ends came to 13 bases. CDR3 amino acids: CASSRLRGDTEAFF. The CDR3 nucleotides are TGTGCCAGCAGCCGCCTAAGGGGGGACACTGAAGCTTTCTTT.

This clonotype was seen many times. The CDR3 is CASRRDSTYNEQFF. The DNA of the CDR3 is TGTGCCAGCAGGAGGGACAGCACCTACAATGAGCAGTTCTTC. V and J are TRBV6-1 and TRBJ2-1; 7 bases match TRBD1. The CDR3 has 14 residues. Germline V gene sequence: CDR1 MNHNS, CDR2 SASEGT. Germline trimming cut 6 bases from V and 2 bases from J; bases unmatched to any gene: 4.

The V gene is TRBV6-2 or TRBV6-3, the J gene TRBJ2-5; 15 positions agree with TRBD2. V gave up 6 bases and J gave up 5 bases; unmatched junction bases: 4. CDR1 is MNHEY and CDR2 is SVGEGT in the germline V gene. The CDR3 consists of 15 residues. CDR3 residues: CASSLGLAGGETQYF. In DNA, the CDR3 is TGTGCCAGCAGCTTAGGACTAGCGGGAGGGGAGACCCAGTACTTC.

Many counts were recorded for this clonotype. V gene TRBV4-1 combines with J gene TRBJ2-1; D remains unclear. The CDR3 is made up of 14 amino acids. Germline V lookup: CDR1 MGHRA, CDR2 YSYEKL. The V end lost 0 bases, the J end lost 6 bases, and 9 bases lay between the germline ends. The CDR3 nucleotides are TGCGCCAGCAGCCAAGATCCAGCTGGCAATGAGCAGTTCTTC. Residues: CASSQDPAGNEQFF.

There are many counts of this clonotype. The chain links TRBV5-1 to TRBJ1-4, with 10 bases fitting TRBD1. Per the germline V gene, CDR1 is SGHRS and CDR2 is YFSETQ. The CDR3 extends over 15 amino acids. V trimming: 4 bases; J trimming: 13 bases; junction bases outside the gene matches: 13. CDR3 nucleotide sequence: TGCGCCAGCAGCCTGGGACAGGGGTTTTCCCAAGGACTGTTTTTT. Residues: CASSLGQGFSQGLFF. The whole variable domain, filled in from reference TRBV5-1 and TRBJ1-4, reads KAGVTQTPRYLIKTRGQQVTLSCSPISGHRSVSWYQQTPGQGLQFLFEYFSETQRNKGNFPGRFSGRQFSNSRSEMNVSTLELGDSALYLCASSLGQGFSQGLFFGSGTQLSVL.

V usage is TRBV28 and J usage is TRBJ1-5, with no clear D. Trimming shortened V by 8 bases and J by 0 bases, and 8 bases separated the two germline ends. Germline CDR1 reads MDHEN; CDR2 reads SYDVKM. The CDR3 consists of 13 residues. The CDR3 loop reads CASLWGSNQPQHF. Here the CDR3 DNA reads TGTGCCAGCTTGTGGGGTAGCAATCAGCCCCAGCATTTT.

This clonotype appeared many times. The chain carries TRBV7-8 and TRBJ1-3, with D maybe TRBD1 (6 bases). Germline-derived CDR1 and CDR2 are SGHVS and FQNEAQ. Deletions cut 1 base from V and 0 bases from J, with 13 bases between. This CDR3 has 17 amino acids. CDR3 DNA: TGTGCCAGCAGCTTAGGAGGGACACTTTACTCTGGAAACACCATATATTTT. This codes for CASSLGGTLYSGNTIYF.

As for this clonotype: A much larger clone lies a single base off, so this may be a read error. Lacking the conserved final phenylalanine or tryptophan, this CDR3 likely reflects a read error. The chain uses TRBV6-2 or TRBV6-3 and TRBJ2-3, with D uncertain. V was cut by 2 bases and J by 2 bases, with 8 bases left in between. The CDR3 is made up of 14 amino acids. The germline gives CDR1 MNHEY, CDR2 SVGEGT. The CDR3 nucleotides are TGTGCCAGCAGTTACCACCCACCCACAGATACGCAGTATCTT. Its protein is CASSYHPPTDTQYL.

This clonotype was counted ten times or more. The J gene is TRBJ1-2, the V gene TRBV6-2 or TRBV6-3; 9 bases are shared with TRBD1. The CDR3 runs to 15 residues. With V trimmed by 6 bases and J by 3 bases, 8 bases remained unmatched. Germline CDR1 MNHEY, CDR2 SVGEGT. The CDR3 here is CASRPHNRGHYGYTF. The CDR3 DNA reads as TGTGCCAGCAGACCCCACAACAGGGGGCACTATGGCTACACCTTC.

This clonotype was picked up many times. This chain joins TRBV28 and TRBJ1-1; a possible D gene is TRBD1 (5 bases). The CDR3 totals 12 residues. Trimming shortened V by 3 bases and J by 7 bases, and 9 bases separated the two germline ends. Germline CDR1 MDHEN, CDR2 SYDVKM. CDR3 sequence reads: CASSFRVGEAFF. CDR3 sequence (DNA): TGTGCCAGCAGTTTCAGGGTAGGTGAAGCTTTCTTT.

This clonotype occurred many times. The J gene is TRBJ2-7, the V gene TRBV5-1; weak D call: TRBD2 (6 bases). This CDR3 contains 15 residues. CDR1 and CDR2 from the germline V gene are SGHRS and YFSETQ. Trimming pared 5 bases from V and 0 bases from J, leaving 15 bases between. For the CDR3, the DNA is TGCGCCAGCAGACTGCCCGGGGGTAGCTCCTACGAGCAGTACTTC. This encodes CASRLPGGSSYEQYF.

A note on this clonotype: At one end the junction does not follow the germline gene, possibly because of a read error. The chain joins TRBV6-1 to TRBJ2-3; TRBD2 agrees at 10 bases. Germline V gene data show CDR1 as MNHNS and CDR2 as SASEGT. The CDR3 length is 14 residues. This chain's CDR3 is CANSEREGPDTQYF. The CDR3 DNA sequence: TGTGCCAACAGTGAGCGGGAGGGCCCAGATACGCAGTATTTT.

The table lists this clonotype with many counts. The chain has TRBV4-1 and TRBJ2-2, with D possibly called TRBD1 or TRBD2 (5 bases each). The V gene lost 5 bases and the J gene lost 2 bases, with 12 bases spanning the gap. The CDR3 is 15 residues long. The V gene's germline CDR1 is MGHRA and CDR2 YSYEKL. CDR3 protein: CASSLGTVNTGELFF. The CDR3 bases are TGCGCCAGCAGCTTAGGGACGGTTAACACCGGGGAGCTGTTTTTT.

Ten or more counts support this clonotype. V usage is TRBV28 and J usage is TRBJ1-1, with D possibly TRBD1 on 5 matching bases. The CDR3 extends over 17 amino acids. CDR1 is MDHEN, CDR2 SYDVKM, per germline. V lost 2 bases to trimming and J lost 1 base, with 17 bases between them. The CDR3 reads CASSLPPPAGTNTEAFF. The CDR3 DNA sequence: TGTGCCAGCAGTTTACCCCCCCCGGCCGGGACGAACACTGAAGCTTTCTTT.

To note about this clonotype: This could be a read error, since a much larger clone is one nucleotide away. The CDR3 reads CSSSAGQGMISQYF. The DNA for the CDR3 is TGTTCCAGCTCGGCGGGACAGGGCATGATTTCCCAGTACTTC. This chain uses TRBV18 with TRBJ2-5; 9 bases agree with TRBD1. The CDR3 sequence is 14 residues long. Germline V lookup: CDR1 KGHSH, CDR2 LQKENI.

This clonotype was counted once. A far larger clone is one base from this, pointing to a likely read error. The gene calls are TRBV28 and TRBJ2-2; either TRBD1 or TRBD2 may supply D (6 bases each). The CDR3 covers 15 residues. Germline lookup yields CDR1 MDHEN and CDR2 SYDVKM. Trimming removed 3 bases at V and 4 bases at J, with 12 bases between. The CDR3 region is CASSFRGRFTGELFF. The DNA for the CDR3 is TGTGCCAGCAGTTTTAGGGGGAGGTTCACCGGGGAGCTGTTTTTT. Filled out from reference TRBV28 and TRBJ2-2, the complete variable domain reads DVKVTQSSRYLVKRTGEKVFLECVQDMDHENMFWYRQDPGLGLRLIYFSYDVKMKEKGDIPEGYSVSREKKERFSLILESASTNQTSMYLCASSFRGRFTGELFFGEGSRLTVL.